One sample yielded the 5 T cell receptor beta chains listed below, sequenced in a study of blood T cell repertoires in COVID-19. TCRdb keeps only in-frame clones here, not all; method: immunoSEQ multiplex PCR. The repertoire holds roughly 100,000 clones, around four fifths seen once, with about 12% in the top ten. Sequenced input: peripheral blood. These receptors were taken from a human donor in a cohort sampled during active COVID-19.

J is TRBJ1-5 and V is TRBV3-1 (or the pseudogene TRBV3-2); tentative D call: TRBD1 (6 bases). The germline gives CDR1 LGHDT, CDR2 YNNKEL (reference sequence). The CDR3 consists of 14 residues. Trimming left V 5 bases short and J 0 bases short, with 8 bases between. The CDR3 spells CASSWDISNQPQHF. CDR3 DNA: TGTGCCAGCAGCTGGGACATTAGCAATCAGCCCCAGCATTTT.

This chain links TRBV6-5 with TRBJ2-1; 11 bases are shared with TRBD2. CDR1 MNHEY and CDR2 SVGAGI come from the germline V gene. This CDR3 is 14 amino acids long. V gave up 6 bases and J gave up 7 bases; unmatched junction bases: 5. The CDR3 loop reads CASSLPSGGNEQFF. CDR3 DNA sequence: TGTGCCAGCAGCCTTCCTAGCGGGGGGAATGAGCAGTTCTTC.

J is TRBJ2-5 and V is TRBV5-6; tentatively, D is TRBD2 (6 bases). Trimming stripped 3 bases from V and 5 bases from J, with 14 bases between. Germline V gene sequence: CDR1 SGHDT, CDR2 YYEEEE. This CDR3 comprises 14 residues. CDR3 region: CASSWKSGLETQYF. DNA for the CDR3: TGTGCCAGCAGCTGGAAAAGCGGGCTGGAGACCCAGTACTTC.

This sequence joins TRBV28 and TRBJ2-1, with D possibly being TRBD2 (6 bases). Germline V lookup: CDR1 MDHEN, CDR2 SYDVKM. Trimming pared 7 bases from V and 4 bases from J, leaving 14 bases between. The CDR3 runs to 14 residues. The CDR3 nucleotides are TGTGCCAGCACCCCTCGGGACTTTTACAATGAGCAGTTCTTC. Translated, it gives CASTPRDFYNEQFF.

V gene TRBV11-3 combines with J gene TRBJ2-5; 12 nucleotides line up with TRBD2. V lost 4 bases, J lost 9 bases, and 12 bases stayed unmatched. CDR3 size: 16 residues. Germline V lookup: CDR1 SGHNT, CDR2 YENEEA. The CDR3 bases are TGTGCCAGCAGCTCTAGCGGGGGGGCCTTAATCGGGGCCCAGTACTTC. It encodes CASSSSGGALIGAQYF.